Presented here are 23 T cell receptor beta chains from one specimen sequenced in a study of shared clonotypes between healthy human individuals (dated by TCRdb to 2019 to 2021). Library preparation employed the immunoSEQ multiplex PCR assay. The immuneACCESS repertoire file appears here via TCRdb, limited to in-frame rearrangements. These files lack a portion of the clones; in checked studies, under half of the deficit traces to unresolved V genes, and the cause of the others is not known. For this sample the table gives nearly 1 million clones, of which about three quarters were detected only once. About 1.5% of the sample goes to the ten largest clones. The sequenced material came from memory CD4+ T cells sorted from blood. Per the publication, the cell subset or site label means: CD45RA-negative fraction. These receptors were obtained from a man between 18 and 35 years old in good health.

The genes are TRBV6-1 and TRBJ2-7, with 9 nucleotides matching TRBD2. This CDR3 contains 15 residues. CDR1 is MNHNS, CDR2 SASEGT, per germline. With 6 bases clipped from V and 2 bases from J, the junction kept 8 bases outside the gene matches. The CDR3 here is CASRDRAGGPYEQYF. The CDR3 bases are TGTGCCAGCAGGGACCGAGCGGGAGGCCCCTACGAGCAGTACTTC.

The rearrangement joins TRBV29-1 to TRBJ1-1; 7 bases are shared with TRBD1. Germline CDR1 is SQVTM and CDR2 is ANQGSEA. V shed 3 bases and J 6 bases; nucleotides not matched to a gene: 10. CDR3 size: 14 residues. The CDR3 loop reads CSVDRGGFGAEAFF. The CDR3 DNA is TGCAGCGTTGACAGGGGGGGTTTCGGCGCTGAAGCTTTCTTT.

The chain carries TRBV6-1 and TRBJ1-6, with no clear D. The germline V gene encodes CDR1 MNHNS and CDR2 SASEGT. The CDR3 consists of 14 residues. Trimming shortened V by 5 bases and J by 4 bases, and 9 bases separated the two germline ends. CDR3 amino acids: CASSSDRYNSPLHF. The CDR3 DNA reads as TGTGCCAGCAGTTCGGACCGATATAATTCACCCCTCCACTTT.

The chain combines TRBV6-5 with TRBJ1-4; TRBD1 aligns across 8 bases. This CDR3 spans 14 amino acids. Trimming at V came to 5 bases and at J to 9 bases, leaving 8 bases not matched to a gene. Germline-derived CDR1 and CDR2 are MNHEY and SVGAGI. CDR3 nucleotides: TGTGCCAGCAGTCAGGGGGCCGAGCCAAAAAAACTGTTTTTT. Translation gives CASSQGAEPKKLFF.

The chain employs TRBV10-1 and TRBJ2-5; possibly TRBD1 for D (5 bases). The germline gives CDR1 WNHNN, CDR2 SYGVQD (reference sequence). The length of the CDR3 is 12 residues. The ends were cut back, 8 bases at V and 0 bases at J, with 7 bases in the middle. As DNA, the CDR3 is TGCGCCAGCCGGACAAACCAAGAGACCCAGTACTTC. Encoded protein: CASRTNQETQYF.

The rearrangement links TRBV5-6 to TRBJ2-3, with 9 bases that match TRBD1. There are 15 residues in the CDR3. J lost 5 bases, V lost 4 bases, and 8 bases had no gene match. Germline V CDR1 and CDR2: SGHDT, YYEEEE. Here the CDR3 reads CASSRAGTGRDTQYF. CDR3 nucleotides: TGTGCCAGCAGCCGAGCCGGGACAGGGCGAGATACGCAGTATTTT.

The chain recombines TRBV28 with TRBJ2-2, with 7 bases identical to TRBD1. Germline V gene sequence: CDR1 MDHEN, CDR2 SYDVKM. This CDR3 contains 14 residues. The junction had 5 bases not matched to a gene; V was cut back by 4 bases and J by 6 bases. CDR3 sequence (DNA): TGTGCCAGCAGTTCCTGGGGACAGCCCGGGGAGCTGTTTTTT. This translates into CASSSWGQPGELFF.

The chain carries TRBV11-2 and TRBJ1-1, with D possibly being TRBD1 (6 bases). V gave up 7 bases and J gave up 1 base, with 10 bases separating them. In germline, CDR1 is SGHAT, CDR2 FQNNGV. The CDR3 covers 13 residues. CDR3 protein: CASKIQGNTEAFF. CDR3 DNA sequence: TGTGCCAGCAAAATACAGGGGAACACTGAAGCTTTCTTT.

V and J are TRBV5-8 and TRBJ2-7, with no clear D. The CDR3 loop spans 11 amino acids. V dropped 5 bases and J dropped 4 bases, with 7 bases sitting between them. The germline gives CDR1 SGHTS, CDR2 YDEGEE. The CDR3 spells CASSYQYEQYF. As DNA, the CDR3 is TGTGCCAGCAGTTATCAATACGAGCAGTACTTC.

The sample holds a few counts of this clone. The V gene is TRBV11-3, the J gene TRBJ2-1; D perhaps matches TRBD1 (5 bases). The CDR3 runs 13 residues. From germline, CDR1 is SGHNT and CDR2 YENEEA. Trimming took off 6 bases at V and 4 bases at J, with 10 bases between the two ends. The CDR3: CASSENRYNEQFF. CDR3 bases: TGTGCCAGCAGTGAGAACAGGTACAATGAGCAGTTCTTC.

The chain couples TRBV28 to TRBJ1-5; TRBD1 is a possible D gene (6 bases). V was shortened by 4 bases and J by 0 bases, with 16 bases between the two germline ends. The CDR3 extends over 17 amino acids. The germline V gene encodes CDR1 MDHEN and CDR2 SYDVKM. The CDR3 DNA reads as TGTGCCAGCAGTTCTGGCAGGGGCGGGTATAGCAATCAGCCCCAGCATTTT. Its translation: CASSSGRGGYSNQPQHF.

The genes are TRBV2 and TRBJ2-2; D is unclear. The CDR3 spans 14 residues. Trimming removed 6 bases from V and 2 bases from J, with 10 bases in between. The V gene's germline CDR1 is SNHLY and CDR2 FYNNEI. The CDR3 sequence is CASSPRTNTGELFF. CDR3 nucleotide sequence: TGTGCCAGCAGCCCTAGAACTAACACCGGGGAGCTGTTTTTT.

V is TRBV7-9 and J is TRBJ1-6; 12 bases match TRBD1. Germline assignment: CDR1 SEHNR and CDR2 FQNEAQ (reference sequence). CDR3 length: 17 amino acids. The junction had 15 bases not matched to a gene; V was cut back by 8 bases and J by 10 bases. CDR3 in DNA: TGTGCCAGCGGAGCCGGGACAGGGGGCTTTTTAAGCTCACCCCTCCACTTT. This translates into CASGAGTGGFLSSPLHF. The variable domain in full, completed from reference TRBV7-9 and TRBJ1-6, reads DTGVSQNPRHKITKRGQNVTFRCDPISEHNRLYWYRQTLGQGPEFLTYFQNEAQLEKSRLLSDRFSAERPKGSFSTLEIQRTEQGDSAMYLCASGAGTGGFLSSPLHFGNGTRLTVT.

The chain uses TRBV5-4 and TRBJ1-6; D remains ambiguous. Germline values: CDR1 SGHNT, CDR2 YYREEE (reference sequence). The CDR3 extends over 14 amino acids. V lost 2 bases and J 3 bases, leaving 6 bases between the germline ends. Here the CDR3 reads CASSFAGYNSPLHF. CDR3 DNA sequence: TGTGCCAGCAGCTTCGCCGGCTATAATTCACCCCTCCACTTT.

The chain couples TRBV11-2 to TRBJ2-1; 11 nucleotides line up with TRBD2. CDR1 is SGHAT, CDR2 FQNNGV, per germline. This CDR3 is built from 17 residues. V shed 1 base, J shed 4 bases, and the junction held 6 bases outside the gene matches. In nucleotides, the CDR3 is TGTGCCAGCAGCTTAGGTCAAACTAGCGGGAGTTACAATGAGCAGTTCTTC. This sequence encodes CASSLGQTSGSYNEQFF.

In this sample, this clone turned up a few times. The CDR3 bases are TGTGCCAGCTCATCCACACAGAACACTGAAGCTTTCTTT. Residues: CASSSTQNTEAFF. This sequence joins TRBV18 and TRBJ1-1; D not certain. CDR3 length equals 13 residues. Germline CDR1 KGHSH, CDR2 LQKENI. Between the trimmed V and J ends, which lost 5 bases and 1 base, there was a span of 8 bases.

The rearrangement joins TRBV25-1 to TRBJ2-1, with 15 bases identical to TRBD2. Germline V gene lookup returns CDR1 MGHDK and CDR2 SYGVNS. This CDR3 spans 17 amino acids. Trimming at V came to 8 bases and at J to 5 bases, leaving 10 bases not matched to a gene. This CDR3 reads CASGGLAGGRQDNEQFF. CDR3 nucleotides: TGTGCCAGCGGGGGACTAGCGGGAGGCCGTCAGGACAATGAGCAGTTCTTC.

CDR3 sequence (DNA): TGCGCCAGCAGCTTGGATCCCCCGGGACTAGCTACGGGCGAGCAGTACTTC. This sequence encodes CASSLDPPGLATGEQYF. The gene calls are TRBV5-1 and TRBJ2-7; 9 bases fit TRBD2. This CDR3 is 17 amino acids long. V was pared by 0 bases and J by 6 bases, with 13 bases of the junction left unmatched. Germline V lookup: CDR1 SGHRS, CDR2 YFSETQ.

The gene calls are TRBV6-4 and TRBJ1-2; D call uncertain. With 2 bases removed from V and 4 bases from J, the gap between germline ends came to 8 bases. The CDR3 sequence is 13 residues long. Germline lookup yields CDR1 MRHNA and CDR2 SNTAGT. The CDR3 sequence: CASSDGQIYGYTF. The CDR3 DNA follows: TGTGCCAGCAGTGACGGGCAGATCTATGGCTACACCTTC.

CDR3 region: CASSLRLEDTEAFF. CDR3 nucleotides: TGCGCCAGCAGCTTGAGACTCGAAGACACTGAAGCTTTCTTT. The gene calls are TRBV5-1 and TRBJ1-1; no clear D gene. There are 14 residues in the CDR3. Germline CDR1 reads SGHRS; CDR2 reads YFSETQ. V lost 1 base and J 3 bases, leaving 10 bases between the germline ends.

The rearrangement uses TRBV7-6 and TRBJ1-1; 7 bases map to TRBD1. Germline lookup yields CDR1 SGHVS and CDR2 FNYEAQ. This CDR3 has 16 residues. The V gene end was trimmed by 4 bases and the J gene end by 0 bases; junction bases not matched to a gene: 8. CDR3 in DNA: TGTGCCAGCAGCTCCCTTTCGACAGGGATGAACACTGAAGCTTTCTTT. Translation: CASSSLSTGMNTEAFF.

The gene calls are TRBV6-6 and TRBJ1-4; the D is unclear. The CDR3 is 13 residues long. The V gene lost 4 bases and the J gene lost 8 bases, with 11 bases spanning the gap. In germline, CDR1 is MNHNY, CDR2 SVGAGI (reference sequence). CDR3 residues: CASSSRMGEKLFF. CDR3 bases: TGTGCCAGCAGTTCCCGGATGGGAGAAAAACTGTTTTTT.

This CDR3 reads CASSPTGDGEKLFF. CDR3 bases: TGTGCCAGCTCACCAACGGGGGACGGTGAAAAACTGTTTTTT. V is TRBV18 and J is TRBJ1-4; a possible D gene is TRBD1 (5 bases). The CDR3 spans 14 residues. V was pared by 2 bases and J by 7 bases, with 11 bases between. CDR1 and CDR2 from the germline V gene are KGHSH and LQKENI. Full variable domain (missing parts from reference TRBV18 and TRBJ1-4): NAGVMQNPRHLVRRRGQEARLRCSPMKGHSHVYWYRQLPEEGLKFMVYLQKENIIDESGMPKERFSAEFPKEGPSILRIQQVVRGDSAAYFCASSPTGDGEKLFFGSGTQLSVL.